This entry features one T cell receptor (beta chain) sequence. A junction boundary mismatches the germline segment, possibly from a read error. Germline V gene data show CDR1 as DFQATT and CDR2 as SNEGSKA (reference sequence). The CDR3 has 15 amino acids. Together with a sample-barcoded 5' primer, a J-beta primer mix was included in a second PCR lasting roughly 7 to 11 cycles. From the 5' RACE reads, TCRdb called clonotypes with MiXCR, one entry per CDR3 protein. The sample holds 590,000 or so distinct CDR3 sequences, about 30% seen once. The data were obtained in a study of blood T cells in healthy people across ages.

The chain has TRBV20-1 and TRBJ1-2; TRBD1 is a possible D gene (6 bases). The source is a woman of 80 years or more in good health. Sequencing was performed on blood. The DNA for the CDR3 is TGCAGTGCTAGAGCCTGGGGAGGGGACAACTATGGCTACATCTTC. It encodes CSARAWGGDNYGYIF.